Listed below are T cell receptor beta chains from one sample, sequenced in a study of beta chain features in type 1 diabetes. The table came from immunoSEQ multiplex PCR; TCRdb's copy has only in-frame clones and leaves some out. Of 640,000 or so clones in the sample, over 12% were seen once. Sample: naive CD4+ T cells from blood. These receptors originate from a man between 18 and 35 years old with type 1 diabetes. Both conserved end residues are part of each CDR3. The D gene is left open where the match is weak. Expanded clones are given a class, and other clones once, few, many or no size at all.

J gene | clone size | D gene | V gene | CDR3 protein | CDR3 DNA
TRBJ1-6 | NA | NA | TRBV25-1 | CASRRDPSPLHF | TGTGCCAGCAGGAGGGATCCGTCACCCCTCCACTTT
TRBJ2-5 | few | TRBD2 | TRBV29-1 | CSAGLAGVGETQYF | TGCAGCGCCGGGCTAGCGGGAGTGGGAGAGACCCAGTACTTC
TRBJ2-7 | NA | NA | TRBV28 | CASSSNSYEQYF | TGTGCCAGCAGTTCTAACTCCTACGAGCAGTACTTC
TRBJ1-1 | NA | NA | TRBV29-1 | CSVGRDTEAFF | TGCAGCGTCGGACGGGACACTGAAGCTTTCTTT
TRBJ1-3 | NA | NA | TRBV30 | CAWSAGTNTIYF | TGTGCCTGGAGCGCAGGGACAAACACCATATATTTT
TRBJ2-7 | few | NA | TRBV4-1 | CASSLPRGEQYF | TGCGCCAGCAGCCTCCCCCGAGGCGAGCAGTACTTC
TRBJ1-3 | NA | TRBD1 | TRBV25-1 | CASSEPGGAGNTIYF | TGTGCCAGCAGTGAGCCAGGGGGCGCGGGAAACACCATATATTTT
TRBJ2-1 | NA | NA | TRBV6-5 | CASSYTLAPGNEQFF | TGTGCCAGCAGTTACACCCTAGCGCCGGGGAATGAGCAGTTCTTC
TRBJ2-3 | NA | NA | TRBV11-2 | CASSLAAGWDTQYF | TGTGCCAGCAGCTTAGCGGCGGGGTGGGATACGCAGTATTTT
TRBJ2-3 | few | NA | TRBV25-1 | CASSEVATDTQYF | TGTGCCAGCAGTGAAGTAGCTACAGATACGCAGTATTTT
TRBJ2-5 | NA | TRBD2 | TRBV29-1 | CSVSPSGGGQETQYF | TGCAGCGTTTCGCCTAGCGGGGGGGGACAAGAGACCCAGTACTTC
TRBJ2-7 | few | TRBD1 | TRBV7-9 | CASSGDRGRLGEQYF | TGTGCCAGCAGCGGGGACAGGGGGCGTCTCGGCGAGCAGTACTTC
TRBJ2-5 | NA | NA | TRBV4-3 | CASSQDRQETQYF | TGCGCCAGCAGCCAAGACAGACAAGAGACCCAGTACTTC
TRBJ2-7 | NA | TRBD2 | TRBV28 | CASSLSLSGGPISIEQYF | TGTGCCAGCAGTTTGTCTCTCTCGGGAGGGCCGATATCGATCGAGCAGTACTTC
TRBJ2-1 | NA | TRBD1 | TRBV5-1 | CASSLRDSSYNEQFF | TGCGCCAGCAGCTTAAGGGACAGCTCCTACAATGAGCAGTTCTTC
TRBJ1-3 | NA | NA | TRBV4-3 | CASSQEPTRGTGNTIYF | TGCGCCAGCAGCCAAGAACCCACCAGGGGTACTGGAAACACCATATATTTT
TRBJ2-1 | NA | TRBD2 | TRBV6-5 | CASKWREGGEQFF | TGTGCCAGCAAGTGGCGGGAGGGTGGTGAGCAGTTCTTC
TRBJ1-1 | few | TRBD1 | TRBV25-1 | CASRDSTEAFF | TGTGCCAGCCGGGACAGCACTGAAGCTTTCTTT
TRBJ1-2 | NA | NA | TRBV6-1 | CASSEFGYTF | TGTGCCAGCAGTGAATTTGGCTACACCTTC
TRBJ2-7 | few | TRBD2 | TRBV7-9 | CASSSSRGLAIGEQYF | TGTGCCAGCAGCTCCTCCAGGGGACTAGCGATTGGGGAGCAGTACTTC
TRBJ2-7 | few | NA | TRBV7-2 | CASSLDFNYEQYF | TGTGCCAGCAGCTTAGACTTTAACTACGAGCAGTACTTC
TRBJ1-2 | NA | NA | TRBV28 | CASSSGLAARGYTF | TGTGCCAGCAGTTCTGGGCTGGCGGCGAGGGGCTACACCTTC
TRBJ2-5 | NA | NA | TRBV2 | CASSQEETQYF | TGTGCCAGCAGCCAGGAAGAGACCCAGTACTTC
TRBJ2-3 | few | NA | TRBV6-5 | CASSYWGKSTDTQYF | TGTGCCAGCAGTTACTGGGGGAAAAGCACAGATACGCAGTATTTT
TRBJ2-3 | few | NA | TRBV14 | CASSPWSAGSTGDTQYF | TGTGCCAGCAGCCCCTGGTCGGCAGGGAGCACGGGGGATACGCAGTATTTT
TRBJ1-6 | few | NA | TRBV27 | CASSLGVYSPLHF | TGTGCCAGCAGTTTAGGGGTCTATTCACCCCTCCACTTT
TRBJ2-7 | NA | TRBD2 | TRBV4-2 | CASSPGLAATYEQYF | TGTGCCAGCAGCCCAGGACTAGCGGCCACCTACGAGCAGTACTTC
TRBJ1-5 | few | NA | TRBV4-1 | CASSQAPRDGNQPQHF | TGCGCCAGCAGCCAAGCTCCCAGGGACGGCAATCAGCCCCAGCATTTT
TRBJ1-1 | NA | NA | TRBV10-3 | CAISEWGPQSAEAFF | TGTGCCATCAGTGAGTGGGGGCCACAGTCTGCTGAAGCTTTCTTT
TRBJ2-3 | few | NA | TRBV6-5 | CASSPDGGMGWVYF | TGTGCCAGCAGCCCGGACGGAGGGATGGGATGGGTGTATTTT
TRBJ2-6 | NA | NA | TRBV18 | CASSPQGSEANVLTF | TGTGCCAGCTCACCACAGGGGAGTGAGGCCAACGTCCTGACTTTC
TRBJ2-1 | few | NA | TRBV9 | CASSPGGDPYNEQFF | TGTGCCAGCAGCCCTGGCGGGGATCCCTACAATGAGCAGTTCTTC
TRBJ2-7 | NA | TRBD2 | TRBV7-9 | CATQTSGGAAMDEQYF | TGTGCCACCCAGACTAGCGGGGGGGCCGCAATGGACGAGCAGTACTTC
TRBJ1-1 | few | NA | TRBV14 | CASSPRWGDTEAFF | TGTGCCAGCAGCCCCAGATGGGGCGACACTGAAGCTTTCTTT
TRBJ2-2 | few | TRBD1 | TRBV7-2 | CASRVGQATGELFF | TGTGCCAGCAGAGTTGGACAGGCCACCGGGGAGCTGTTTTTT
TRBJ1-2 | few | NA | TRBV30 | CAWSTTPRGYTF | TGTGCCTGGAGTACAACCCCCCGTGGCTACACCTTC
TRBJ2-3 | NA | TRBD2 | TRBV28 | CASSHSGEGTDTQYF | TGTGCCAGCAGTCATAGCGGGGAGGGCACAGATACGCAGTATTTT
TRBJ2-7 | NA | NA | TRBV6-6 | CASSPPHPAGREQYF | TGTGCCAGCAGTCCGCCCCATCCGGCCGGGCGGGAGCAGTACTTC
TRBJ2-5 | few | NA | TRBV6-1 | CASSPRPSQETQYF | TGTGCCAGCAGCCCGAGACCGAGCCAAGAGACCCAGTACTTC
TRBJ2-2 | few | TRBD2 | TRBV7-9 | CASSSLAGGNTGELFF | TGTGCCAGCAGCTCTTTAGCGGGAGGGAACACCGGGGAGCTGTTTTTT
TRBJ2-1 | NA | NA | TRBV7-2 | CASSGVDYRGNEQFF | TGTGCCAGCAGCGGAGTCGACTACCGGGGCAATGAGCAGTTCTTC
TRBJ1-2 | NA | NA | TRBV28 | CASNPGTRIYGYTF | TGTGCCAGCAACCCGGGCACTCGAATCTATGGCTACACCTTC
TRBJ1-3 | few | TRBD1 | TRBV4-1 | CASTPQGVVSGNTIYF | TGCGCCAGCACCCCACAGGGGGTAGTATCTGGAAACACCATATATTTT
TRBJ2-3 | few | NA | TRBV18 | CASCTRSGGSTDTQYF | TGTGCCAGCTGCACCCGATCCGGGGGTAGCACAGATACGCAGTATTTT
TRBJ2-5 | few | NA | TRBV5-4 | CASSLELGGFPHETQYF | TGTGCCAGCAGCTTGGAGCTCGGCGGGTTCCCCCACGAGACCCAGTACTTC
TRBJ2-1 | NA | TRBD1 | TRBV9 | CASSGGTGGSGRVYEQFF | TGTGCCAGCAGCGGCGGGACAGGGGGCTCGGGGAGGGTCTATGAGCAGTTCTTC
TRBJ2-1 | NA | NA | TRBV4-2 | CASRPQGSYNEQFF | TGTGCCAGCAGACCTCAGGGAAGCTACAATGAGCAGTTCTTC
TRBJ2-3 | NA | NA | TRBV10-3 | CAIVQGDPSTDTQYF | TGTGCCATCGTACAGGGAGACCCTAGCACAGATACGCAGTATTTT
TRBJ1-3 | few | TRBD1 | TRBV7-3 | CASSFDRDRVANTIYF | TGTGCCAGCAGCTTTGACCGGGACAGGGTGGCAAACACCATATATTTT
TRBJ1-2 | NA | NA | TRBV7-9 | CASSSLIGTGFYYGYTF | TGTGCCAGCAGCTCCCTGATCGGTACAGGGTTTTACTATGGCTACACCTTC
TRBJ1-1 | NA | NA | TRBV7-6 | CASSRSTGRHPAAFF | TGTGCCAGCAGCCGCAGTACAGGACGACATCCGGCAGCTTTCTTT
TRBJ2-5 | few | NA | TRBV29-1 | CSVEDQPGETQYF | TGCAGCGTTGAAGATCAACCAGGGGAGACCCAGTACTTC
TRBJ1-2 | NA | TRBD1 | TRBV5-6 | CASSFGQGFHGYTF | TGTGCCAGCAGCTTCGGACAGGGGTTCCATGGCTACACCTTC
TRBJ2-6 | NA | TRBD1 | TRBV30 | CAWMDRPGANVLTF | TGTGCCTGGATGGACAGGCCTGGGGCCAACGTCCTGACTTTC
TRBJ2-3 | few | NA | TRBV29-1 | CSAAGGSTFERPTDTQYF | TGCAGCGCCGCTGGAGGGTCAACGTTTGAACGCCCCACAGATACGCAGTATTTT
TRBJ1-2 | NA | TRBD1 | TRBV4-2 | CASSRERTGTYYGYTF | TGTGCCAGCAGCCGCGAGCGGACAGGGACTTACTATGGCTACACCTTC
TRBJ1-1 | NA | NA | TRBV2 | CASNLGGGTRNTEAFF | TGTGCCAGCAATCTCGGGGGCGGGACACGGAACACTGAAGCTTTCTTT
TRBJ2-7 | few | NA | TRBV7-2 | CASSFFTSYEQYF | TGTGCCAGCAGCTTCTTCACCTCCTACGAGCAGTACTTC
TRBJ2-2 | few | NA | TRBV7-8 | CASSLARETGELFF | TGTGCCAGCAGCTTAGCGAGGGAGACCGGGGAGCTGTTTTTT
TRBJ2-7 | few | NA | TRBV6-5 | CASSAGHRSSYEQYF | TGTGCCAGCAGTGCGGGACATAGGAGCTCCTACGAGCAGTACTTC